Below are 28 T cell receptor beta chains sequenced from a single sample in a study of T cell changes during pregnancy in multiple sclerosis. Using immunoSEQ multiplex PCR, the repertoire was profiled, and TCRdb retains in-frame clones only, with some absent. The repertoire consists of tens of thousands of clones, with roughly 93% occurring once and the leading ten covering roughly 0.34%. Sequencing was performed on CD4+ T cells from peripheral blood mononuclear cells, taken in the second trimester of pregnancy. The source is a female donor in good health, enrolled as a control in a pregnancy study.

The chain employs TRBV7-8 and TRBJ2-7; a possible D gene is TRBD2 (5 bases). V gave up 5 bases and J gave up 0 bases, with 14 bases separating them. Germline CDR1 and CDR2: SGHVS and FQNEAQ. This CDR3 has 15 residues. The CDR3 loop is CASSLPRDSSYEQYF. CDR3 coding DNA: TGTGCCAGCAGCCTCCCACGGGATAGCTCCTACGAGCAGTACTTC.

The DNA for the CDR3 is TGTGCCAGCAGCTTAGAGGGGGTTTGGACTGAAGCTTTCTTT. This codes for CASSLEGVWTEAFF. This chain links TRBV7-9 with TRBJ1-1; D may be TRBD1 (6 bases). The germline V gene has CDR1 SEHNR and CDR2 FQNEAQ (reference sequence). The V and J ends lost 1 base and 5 bases respectively, with 11 bases between them. This CDR3 contains 14 residues.

The chain joins TRBV6-5 to TRBJ1-3; the D gene is possibly TRBD1 (5 bases). The germline gives CDR1 MNHEY, CDR2 SVGAGI. The CDR3 totals 15 residues. Trimming removed 2 bases from V and 1 base from J, with 9 bases in between. CDR3 nucleotide sequence: TGTGCCAGCAGTTACAATCCAGGGTCTGGAAACACCATATATTTT. It translates to CASSYNPGSGNTIYF.

The chain combines TRBV4-2 with TRBJ2-5; D unclear. Germline V gene lookup returns CDR1 LGHNA and CDR2 YNFKEQ. There are 12 residues in the CDR3. Trimming removed 1 base at V and 4 bases at J, with 4 bases between. The CDR3 is CASSQARETQYF. The CDR3 coding sequence is TGTGCCAGCAGCCAAGCTAGAGAGACCCAGTACTTC.

V and J are TRBV4-2 and TRBJ2-3; 8 nucleotides agree with TRBD2. Losses at the gene ends were 0 bases for V and 3 bases for J; bases not matched to a gene: 8. The germline V gene has CDR1 LGHNA and CDR2 YNFKEQ. CDR3 length equals 17 residues. The CDR3 DNA is TGTGCCAGCAGCCAAGAGTTAACGGGGGGGAGGACAGATACGCAGTATTTT. Protein sequence: CASSQELTGGRTDTQYF.

V usage is TRBV7-3 and J usage is TRBJ1-1, with D possibly TRBD1 on 6 matching bases. The CDR3 length is 14 residues. Trimming removed 2 bases at V and 0 bases at J, with 7 bases between. Germline V CDR1 and CDR2: SGHTA, FQGTGA. For the CDR3, the DNA is TGTGCCAGCAGCTTAGGGGGCCTGAACACTGAAGCTTTCTTT. The encoded protein is CASSLGGLNTEAFF.

This clone has a handful of counts. The V gene is TRBV5-4, the J gene TRBJ2-7; 8 bases align to TRBD1. CDR1 is SGHNT and CDR2 is YYREEE in the germline V gene (reference sequence). There are 13 residues in the CDR3. J gave up 5 bases and V 4 bases, and 5 bases lay outside the gene matches. The CDR3 sequence is CASSPNRGNEQYF. The CDR3 DNA is TGTGCCAGCAGCCCCAACAGGGGGAACGAGCAGTACTTC. Full variable domain (outside the CDR3, taken from reference TRBV5-4 and TRBJ2-7): ETGVTQSPTHLIKTRGQQVTLRCSSQSGHNTVSWYQQALGQGPQFIFQYYREEENGRGNFPPRFSGLQFPNYSSELNVNALELDDSALYLCASSPNRGNEQYFGPGTRLTVT.

This clone was found once. The CDR3 sequence is CASRGVQNTEAFF. DNA of the CDR3: TGTGCCAGCCGAGGAGTCCAGAACACTGAAGCTTTCTTT. The V and J genes are TRBV6-1 and TRBJ1-1; D gene uncertain. The CDR3 has 13 residues. V gave up 8 bases and J gave up 1 base, with 11 bases separating them. Germline V gene lookup returns CDR1 MNHNS and CDR2 SASEGT.

V usage is TRBV7-6 and J usage is TRBJ1-2; 8 positions agree with TRBD1. CDR1 is SGHVS, CDR2 FNYEAQ, per germline. This CDR3 is 13 amino acids long. V shed 3 bases and J 6 bases; nucleotides not matched to a gene: 3. The CDR3 is CASSFTGGDGYTF. The DNA of the CDR3 is TGTGCCAGCAGCTTTACAGGGGGAGATGGCTACACCTTC.

In DNA, the CDR3 is TGTGCCAGCAGCTTGGCCGACAGACCGAACACTGAAGCTTTCTTT. Its translation: CASSLADRPNTEAFF. The rearrangement links TRBV5-4 to TRBJ1-1, with a tentative D call TRBD1 (5 bases). Germline CDR1 SGHNT, CDR2 YYREEE (reference sequence). V lost 0 bases to trimming and J lost 1 base, with 10 bases between them. This CDR3 comprises 15 residues.

This clone was recorded only once. The same CDR3 arises from other DNA sequences in this sample as well. The chain recombines TRBV6-6 with TRBJ2-7, with 11 bases that match TRBD2. Germline V gene sequence: CDR1 MNHNY, CDR2 SVGAGI (reference sequence). V lost 6 bases, J lost 0 bases, and 4 bases stayed unmatched. The CDR3 has 15 amino acids. The CDR3 region is CASSTTSGDSYEQYF. The CDR3 DNA reads TGTGCCAGCAGCACGACTAGCGGGGACTCCTACGAGCAGTACTTC.

The chain employs TRBV6-6 and TRBJ1-2; TRBD1 matches at 9 bases. J was trimmed by 6 bases and V by 8 bases; bases with no gene match: 7. Germline loops: CDR1 MNHNY, CDR2 SVGAGI (reference sequence). The CDR3 runs to 13 residues. The CDR3 DNA is TGTGCCAGCGTTCGACAGGGGGTCGATGGCTACACCTTC. Its translation: CASVRQGVDGYTF.

This chain uses TRBV10-1 with TRBJ2-5, with a weak D call TRBD2 (6 bases). The germline V gene encodes CDR1 WNHNN and CDR2 SYGVQD (reference sequence). V was pared by 9 bases and J by 5 bases, with 19 bases between. This CDR3 contains 14 residues. CDR3 residues: CARHMVCREETQYF. In nucleotides, the CDR3 is TGCGCCAGGCATATGGTATGCCGGGAGGAGACCCAGTACTTC.

This clone was seen only a few times. The rearrangement links TRBV5-4 to TRBJ1-6; the D is unclear. V lost 4 bases to trimming and J lost 5 bases, with 4 bases between them. The CDR3 runs 12 residues. In germline, CDR1 is SGHNT, CDR2 YYREEE (reference sequence). CDR3 protein: CASSDNNSPLHF. DNA for the CDR3: TGTGCCAGCAGCGACAATAATTCACCCCTCCACTTT.

The V and J genes are TRBV19 and TRBJ2-7, with D possibly being TRBD1 (6 bases). CDR1 is LNHDA, CDR2 SQIVND, per germline (reference sequence). This CDR3 contains 15 residues. With 1 base removed from V and 3 bases from J, the gap between germline ends came to 13 bases. CDR3 loop: CASSIGPGVHYEQYF. CDR3 in DNA: TGTGCCAGTAGTATAGGGCCAGGGGTCCACTACGAGCAGTACTTC.

The CDR3, as DNA: TGTGCCAGTAGTACCGAAGACCCGGGACATTCGAATCAGCCCCAGCATTTT. Its protein product is CASSTEDPGHSNQPQHF. The chain joins TRBV19 to TRBJ1-5, with a tentative D call TRBD1 (6 bases). Trimming left V 4 bases short and J 4 bases short, with 20 bases between. The CDR3 runs to 17 residues. CDR1 LNHDA and CDR2 SQIVND come from the germline V gene (reference sequence).

The chain has TRBV1 and TRBJ1-5. TRBV1 is a recognized pseudogene. The CDR3 spans 12 residues. In DNA, the CDR3 is TGCACCAGCAGCCCGGGGAATCAGCCCCAGCATTTT. As protein: CTSSPGNQPQHF.

The rearrangement uses TRBV7-2 and TRBJ2-1; D not resolved. V was clipped by 0 bases and J by 0 bases, with 6 bases between them. The CDR3 length is 15 residues. Germline V CDR1 and CDR2: SGHTA, FQGNSA. CDR3 nucleotides: TGTGCCAGCAGCTTAGCGGCCAGCTCCTACAATGAGCAGTTCTTC. Translated: CASSLAASSYNEQFF.

The chain is built from TRBV5-1 and TRBJ2-5; D gene ambiguous. V was clipped by 0 bases and J by 2 bases, with 11 bases between them. From germline, CDR1 is SGHRS and CDR2 YFSETQ. CDR3 length: 15 amino acids. The CDR3, as DNA: TGCGCCAGCAGCTTGGTGTCCAATAGACAAGAGACCCAGTACTTC. Protein product: CASSLVSNRQETQYF.

V is TRBV30 and J is TRBJ2-7, with no clear D. The CDR3 is 11 amino acids. Trimming shortened V by 1 base and J by 4 bases, and 5 bases separated the two germline ends. CDR1 is GTSNPN and CDR2 is SVGIG in the germline V gene (reference sequence). The CDR3 bases are TGTGCCTGGAGTGCCACATACGAGCAGTACTTC. It specifies CAWSATYEQYF.

This chain links TRBV5-1 with TRBJ1-4, with 10 bases fitting TRBD1. This CDR3 comprises 16 residues. V lost 4 bases to trimming and J lost 0 bases; unmatched junction nucleotides: 3. The germline CDR1 and CDR2 sequences are SGHRS and YFSETQ. Here the CDR3 DNA reads TGCGCCAGCAGCCGCGGACAGGGGGCAACTAATGAAAAACTGTTTTTT. Translation gives CASSRGQGATNEKLFF.

The V and J genes are TRBV19 and TRBJ1-2; TRBD1 matches 7 bases. Germline loops: CDR1 LNHDA, CDR2 SQIVND (reference sequence). The CDR3 totals 16 residues. V was clipped by 3 bases and J by 1 base; unmatched bases: 8. CDR3 region: CASSIRKDRLNYGYTF. DNA of the CDR3: TGTGCCAGTAGTATTAGAAAGGACAGGCTTAACTATGGCTACACCTTC.

This rearrangement joins TRBV14 to TRBJ1-6, with 7 bases aligning to TRBD1. Trimming at V came to 5 bases and at J to 8 bases, leaving 12 bases not matched to a gene. The CDR3 totals 16 residues. Germline values: CDR1 SGHDN, CDR2 FVKESK. In DNA form, the CDR3 reads TGTGCCAGCAGCGTAAGGGTTGGACAGGTTTATTCACCCCTCCACTTT. Its protein is CASSVRVGQVYSPLHF.

The V call is TRBV7-9, the J call TRBJ1-1; D might be TRBD1 (6 bases). The CDR3 loop spans 15 amino acids. V lost 2 bases and J lost 1, with 11 bases in between. Germline lookup yields CDR1 SEHNR and CDR2 FQNEAQ (reference sequence). The CDR3 sequence is CASSLLTGRNTEAFF. The CDR3 coding sequence is TGTGCCAGCAGCTTACTTACAGGGCGGAACACTGAAGCTTTCTTT.

The chain carries TRBV6-5 and TRBJ2-7; 8 bases map to TRBD1. In germline, CDR1 is MNHEY, CDR2 SVGAGI. V dropped 7 bases and J dropped 3; count of bases not matched to a gene: 8. The CDR3 has 14 residues. CDR3 sequence (DNA): TGTGCCAGCACCAGGGGGCAGAGGCTCTACGAGCAGTACTTC. Translation: CASTRGQRLYEQYF.

The chain joins TRBV5-1 to TRBJ2-5; D perhaps matches TRBD1 (5 bases). Trimming shortened V by 0 bases and J by 0 bases, and 12 bases separated the two germline ends. Germline V gene sequence: CDR1 SGHRS, CDR2 YFSETQ. The CDR3 runs to 16 residues. CDR3 amino acids: CASSLATGVYQETQYF. In DNA, the CDR3 is TGCGCCAGCAGCTTGGCTACAGGAGTTTACCAAGAGACCCAGTACTTC.

The chain has TRBV2 and TRBJ2-7; TRBD1 agrees at 10 bases. From germline, CDR1 is SNHLY and CDR2 FYNNEI. The length of the CDR3 is 13 residues. Unmatched junction bases numbered 4, after V lost 8 bases and J lost 3 bases. The CDR3 nucleotides read TGTGCCAGCCGGACAGGGGGAAACTACGAGCAGTACTTC. This translates into CASRTGGNYEQYF.

The genes are TRBV7-3 and TRBJ2-3; D is undetermined. Germline CDR1 reads SGHTA; CDR2 reads FQGTGA. V lost 5 bases and J lost 0, with 9 bases in between. The CDR3 has 14 residues. This chain's CDR3 is CASSAQTSTDTQYF. DNA for the CDR3: TGTGCCAGCAGCGCCCAAACTAGCACAGATACGCAGTATTTT.